The entry that follows covers one T cell receptor (beta chain) sequence. For the second PCR, which ran for roughly 7 to 11 cycles, a sample-barcoded 5' primer and a J-beta primer mix were used. TCRdb itself ran the 5' RACE reads through MiXCR, one entry per CDR3 protein. The sample has hundreds of thousands of distinct CDR3 sequences; about 43% are singletons. The sample originates from a study of blood T cells in healthy people across ages. About the research overall: Every two T cells gave about one barcoded beta molecule via template switching.

Drawn from each donor were ten milliliters of peripheral blood. The ends were cut back, 5 bases at V and 6 bases at J, with 14 bases in the middle. Germline-derived CDR1 and CDR2 are DFQATT and SNEGSKA (reference sequence). The CDR3 length is 14 residues. The genes are TRBV20-1 and TRBJ1-6; weak D call: TRBD1 (6 bases). The sample comprised blood. This receptor was obtained from a man older than 75 in good health. DNA for the CDR3: TGCAGTGCTCTACAGGGTCTCTTTAATTCACCCCTCCACTTT. This translates into CSALQGLFNSPLHF.